Shown below are 6 T cell receptor beta chains from a single sample sequenced in a study of CD8+CD57+ T cells in acquired aplastic anemia. Genomic DNA templated the TCR beta VDJ and CDR3 profiling. MiXCR, applied by TCRdb to the reads, yields one record per CDR3 protein. The profile covers approximately 98,000 distinct CDR3 sequences, with around 49% appearing a single time and around a third taken by the ten largest. The sequenced material came from sorted CD4+, CD8+, or CD8+CD57+ T cells (not recorded which) from PBMCs. The receptors shown here come from a human donor in good health, serving as a control.

This clonotype was picked up a small number of times. This chain connects TRBV20-1 to TRBJ1-6, with D tentatively TRBD1 (6 bases). Germline V CDR1 and CDR2: DFQATT, SNEGSKA (reference sequence). V was trimmed by 2 bases and J by 9 bases, leaving 14 bases between them. The CDR3 is 14 amino acids. CDR3 amino acids: CSARPTGGGSPLHF. The CDR3 DNA sequence: TGCAGTGCTAGACCGACAGGTGGAGGTTCACCCCTCCACTTT.

The chain uses TRBV19 and TRBJ2-1; D is possibly TRBD2 (6 bases). The V gene lost 3 bases and the J gene lost 5 bases, with 11 bases spanning the gap. Germline CDR1 reads LNHDA; CDR2 reads SQIVND (reference sequence). The length of the CDR3 is 14 residues. CDR3 protein: CASSIGGSDNEQFF. For the CDR3, the DNA is TGTGCCAGTAGTATCGGGGGTTCGGACAATGAGCAGTTCTTC.

The CDR3 DNA reads TGTGCCAGCAGTGATGGGGGGAGCGATGAGCAGTTCTTC. Residues: CASSDGGSDEQFF. The rearrangement links TRBV2 to TRBJ2-1; weak D call: TRBD2 (6 bases). Trimming pared 3 bases from V and 8 bases from J, leaving 11 bases between. The CDR3 runs to 13 residues. Germline V CDR1 and CDR2: SNHLY, FYNNEI.

On this clonotype itself: A single base separates this from a much larger clone, so it may be a read error. The J gene is TRBJ2-2, the V gene TRBV19; tentative D call: TRBD1 (5 bases). Germline assignment: CDR1 LNHDA and CDR2 SQIVND (reference sequence). V shed 6 bases and J shed 4 bases, with 15 bases lying between them. CDR3 size: 15 residues. The CDR3 nucleotides are TGTGCCAGTAGCATGATAGGGGCTCGCACCGGGGAGCTGTTTTTT. It encodes CASSMIGARTGELFF.

V and J are TRBV5-1 and TRBJ1-1; 8 bases align to TRBD1. V was pared by 7 bases and J by 1 base, with 6 bases of the junction left unmatched. Germline V gene sequence: CDR1 SGHRS, CDR2 YFSETQ. This CDR3 comprises 14 residues. Here the CDR3 reads CASLPGTGNTEAFF. DNA for the CDR3: TGCGCCAGCCTCCCCGGGACAGGGAACACTGAAGCTTTCTTT.

This clonotype was observed at least ten times. The V call is TRBV27, the J call TRBJ1-1; D remains unclear. The CDR3 contains 13 residues. The V gene's germline CDR1 is MNHEY and CDR2 SMNVEV (reference sequence). V lost 5 bases and J lost 3, with 10 bases in between. CDR3: CASSPLMDTEAFF. CDR3 coding DNA: TGTGCCAGCAGTCCTTTAATGGACACTGAAGCTTTCTTT.